These 27 T cell receptor beta chains were all obtained from the same sample, sequenced in a study of blood T cell repertoires in COVID-19. Only in-frame clones appear in the TCRdb table, and some are missing; sequencing was by immunoSEQ multiplex PCR. The sample has 100,000 to 150,000 clones; about four fifths are singletons. The material sequenced was PBMCs or T cells enriched from blood (not recorded which). The source is a woman aged 25 to 45 who had recovered from COVID-19.

The J gene is TRBJ1-5, the V gene TRBV7-9; 8 bases agree with TRBD1. The germline CDR1 and CDR2 sequences are SEHNR and FQNEAQ (reference sequence). This CDR3 is 15 amino acids long. V was clipped by 5 bases and J by 2 bases; unmatched bases: 5. CDR3 in amino acids: CASSPQGVGNQPQHF. CDR3 nucleotide sequence: TGTGCCAGCAGCCCACAGGGGGTTGGCAATCAGCCCCAGCATTTT.

The gene calls are TRBV4-2 and TRBJ1-2; 7 bases line up with TRBD1. The CDR3 is made up of 15 amino acids. The germline CDR1 and CDR2 sequences are LGHNA and YNFKEQ. V lost 2 bases and J lost 5; bases outside the gene matches: 8. For the CDR3, the DNA is TGTGCCAGCAGCCAACCCGGACAGGTGGAGTATGGCTACACCTTC. It codes for CASSQPGQVEYGYTF.

The V call is TRBV5-4, the J call TRBJ1-4; TRBD1 is a possible D gene (5 bases). The CDR3 is made up of 15 amino acids. Looked up from germline, CDR1 is SGHNT and CDR2 is YYREEE (reference sequence). Trimming took off 0 bases at V and 8 bases at J, with 14 bases between the two ends. The CDR3 nucleotides are TGTGCCAGCAGCTTGGGGGGGAGGTTAGAAGAAAAACTGTTTTTT. Translation: CASSLGGRLEEKLFF.

For the CDR3, the DNA is TGTGCCAGCAGTGACTCTACAACAGGGGGTGGCACAGATACGCAGTATTTT. Protein sequence: CASSDSTTGGGTDTQYF. The chain joins TRBV6-4 to TRBJ2-3, with TRBD1 matching over 8 bases. V shed 0 bases and J 1 base; nucleotides not matched to a gene: 6. The CDR3 is 17 amino acids. Germline values: CDR1 MRHNA, CDR2 SNTAGT.

The chain recombines TRBV7-2 with TRBJ2-7; TRBD2 matches at 11 bases. Germline V CDR1 and CDR2: SGHTA, FQGNSA. The J segment lost 6 bases and the V segment lost 11 bases, leaving 12 bases of the junction unmatched. The CDR3 totals 14 residues. Written as DNA, the CDR3 is TGTGCCTCTGGACTAGCGGGCTCCCCCCCCGAGCAGTACTTC. The encoded protein is CASGLAGSPPEQYF.

The rearrangement uses TRBV27 and TRBJ1-2, with 12 bases aligning to TRBD1. Germline V gene sequence: CDR1 MNHEY, CDR2 SMNVEV (reference sequence). The CDR3 consists of 18 residues. The ends lost 6 bases at V and 2 bases at J; junction bases unmatched: 13. CDR3 coding DNA: TGTGCCAGCAGCCGAACCGGGACAGGGGGCGGAGGGAACTATGGCTACACCTTC. It codes for CASSRTGTGGGGNYGYTF.

This clone was picked up one time. The V gene is TRBV28, the J gene TRBJ1-1; 7 positions agree with TRBD1. V shed 5 bases, J shed 6 bases, and the junction held 9 bases outside the gene matches. This CDR3 is built from 14 residues. The germline gives CDR1 MDHEN, CDR2 SYDVKM. The CDR3: CASSNAPGTAEAFF. In nucleotides, the CDR3 is TGTGCCAGCAGTAATGCACCTGGGACAGCTGAAGCTTTCTTT.

V is TRBV4-1 and J is TRBJ1-4, with a weak D call TRBD1 (6 bases). The germline V gene has CDR1 MGHRA and CDR2 YSYEKL. Trimming cost V 0 bases and J 15 bases, with 17 bases left between them. This CDR3 is 14 amino acids long. The CDR3, as DNA: TGCGCCAGCAGCCAAGATATTTCAGGGGCAGGGGTGTTTTTT. Translating gives CASSQDISGAGVFF.

The chain has TRBV4-3 and TRBJ1-2; D is ambiguous. V was cut by 1 base and J by 8 bases, with 11 bases left in between. Germline V gives CDR1 LGHNA, CDR2 YSLEER. There are 13 residues in the CDR3. This CDR3 is CASSQGAGWGYTF. In DNA, the CDR3 is TGCGCCAGCAGCCAAGGGGCGGGTTGGGGCTACACCTTC.

Points on this clone: Relative to the germline gene, one junction end is altered; a read error may explain this. The genes are TRBV4-2 and TRBJ2-7, with 10 bases matching TRBD2. In germline, CDR1 is LGHNA, CDR2 YNFKEQ. CDR3 length: 17 residues. CDR3 bases: TGTGCCAGCAGTCAAGATCTAAGGAATAGCGGGAGGATGGGGCAGTACTTC. Protein sequence: CASSQDLRNSGRMGQYF.

This chain connects TRBV7-2 to TRBJ2-7; 8 nucleotides line up with TRBD2. This CDR3 comprises 14 residues. After removal of 3 bases from V and 6 bases from J, the junction contained 7 bases not matched to a gene. From germline, CDR1 is SGHTA and CDR2 FQGNSA. DNA of the CDR3: TGTGCCAGCAGCTTTAGGAGCGGGAGTGGCGAGCAGTACTTC. It yields the protein CASSFRSGSGEQYF.

The chain carries TRBV6-2 or TRBV6-3 and TRBJ2-1, with 8 bases fitting TRBD2. Germline V gene data show CDR1 as MNHEY and CDR2 as SVGEGT. V dropped 6 bases and J dropped 8; count of bases not matched to a gene: 12. This CDR3 contains 15 residues. In DNA, the CDR3 is TGTGCCAGCAGCCGAGGACTAGCAAGTGGGGATGAGCAGTTCTTC. It is translated as CASSRGLASGDEQFF.

V usage is TRBV11-2 and J usage is TRBJ2-4; 8 bases map to TRBD2. V was pared by 6 bases and J by 1 base, with 8 bases of the junction left unmatched. The CDR3 totals 16 residues. Germline V gene data show CDR1 as SGHAT and CDR2 as FQNNGV. The CDR3 reads CASRRRGASAKNIQYF. In DNA, the CDR3 is TGTGCCAGCAGGAGGCGGGGGGCTAGTGCCAAAAACATTCAGTACTTC.

The sample holds one count of this clone. V gene TRBV19 combines with J gene TRBJ2-5; 7 positions agree with TRBD2. The CDR3 extends over 16 amino acids. CDR1 and CDR2 from the germline V gene are LNHDA and SQIVND (reference sequence). Losses at the gene ends were 7 bases for V and 5 bases for J; bases not matched to a gene: 16. CDR3 DNA sequence: TGTGCCAGTACCCAGAATTCCGGCGGGGGTCGGGAGACCCAGTACTTC. Its translation is CASTQNSGGGRETQYF.

The genes are TRBV2 and TRBJ2-2; D is unclear. Germline V CDR1 and CDR2: SNHLY, FYNNEI. Trimming removed 10 bases at V and 0 bases at J, with 15 bases between. CDR3 length: 15 residues. CDR3 sequence reads: CATRLSVANTGELFF. CDR3 coding DNA: TGTGCCACCCGTCTATCCGTAGCGAACACCGGGGAGCTGTTTTTT.

The chain is built from TRBV15 and TRBJ1-4, with a tentative D call TRBD1 (6 bases). V was cut by 6 bases and J by 8 bases, with 16 bases left in between. The CDR3 extends over 14 amino acids. CDR1 is LNHNV and CDR2 is YYDKDF in the germline V gene (reference sequence). CDR3 sequence reads: CATRASGGGEKLFF. The CDR3 bases are TGTGCCACCAGGGCCTCGGGGGGGGGCGAAAAACTGTTTTTT.

The chain carries TRBV5-6 and TRBJ2-2; D is uncertain. Germline CDR1 SGHDT, CDR2 YYEEEE. Trimming shortened V by 4 bases and J by 3 bases, and 4 bases separated the two germline ends. The CDR3 consists of 12 residues. In nucleotides, the CDR3 is TGTGCCAGCAGCCTAGACACCGGGGAGCTGTTTTTT. This codes for CASSLDTGELFF.

The chain is built from TRBV2 and TRBJ2-7, with D tentatively TRBD1 (7 bases). The germline CDR1 and CDR2 sequences are SNHLY and FYNNEI. With 0 bases removed from V and 3 bases from J, the gap between germline ends came to 15 bases. The CDR3 consists of 16 residues. CDR3 sequence reads: CASSEAARGAFYEQYF. In DNA, the CDR3 is TGTGCCAGCAGTGAAGCGGCCAGGGGGGCCTTCTACGAGCAGTACTTC.

The chain recombines TRBV7-6 with TRBJ2-7; D may be TRBD2 (5 bases). V was cut by 1 base and J by 7 bases, with 11 bases left in between. The CDR3 totals 13 residues. Germline loops: CDR1 SGHVS, CDR2 FNYEAQ. The CDR3 DNA reads as TGTGCCAGCAGCTTAGTATCCGGCGGGGAGCAGTACTTC. It specifies CASSLVSGGEQYF.

The chain uses TRBV5-4 and TRBJ2-1; TRBD2 aligns across 7 bases. Germline V CDR1 and CDR2: SGHNT, YYREEE (reference sequence). CDR3 length: 12 residues. J gave up 9 bases and V 5 bases, and 5 bases lay outside the gene matches. The CDR3 sequence: CASRKVAGEQFF. The CDR3 DNA reads TGTGCCAGCAGGAAAGTAGCGGGTGAGCAGTTCTTC.

V and J are TRBV10-3 and TRBJ2-3, with D possibly matching TRBD1 (5 bases). The V gene lost 0 bases and the J gene lost 1 base, with 14 bases spanning the gap. The CDR3 spans 17 residues. CDR1 and CDR2 from the germline V gene are ENHRY and SYGVKD. The CDR3 protein is CAISESISRVRTDTQYF. The CDR3 nucleotides are TGTGCCATCAGTGAGTCCATAAGCAGGGTACGCACAGATACGCAGTATTTT.

V and J are TRBV4-1 and TRBJ1-1, with 8 bases matching TRBD1. This CDR3 contains 16 residues. V dropped 1 base and J dropped 0; count of bases not matched to a gene: 4. Germline V gene sequence: CDR1 MGHRA, CDR2 YSYEKL. The CDR3 DNA is TGCGCCAGCAGCCAAGGGACAGGGACAATGAACACTGAAGCTTTCTTT. Translating gives CASSQGTGTMNTEAFF.

This rearrangement joins TRBV18 to TRBJ2-6; the match to TRBD2 covers 14 bases. Germline V gene data show CDR1 as KGHSH and CDR2 as LQKENI. This CDR3 comprises 19 residues. V lost 4 bases and J lost 0; bases outside the gene matches: 5. CDR3 sequence (DNA): TGTGCCAGCTCACAGACTAGCGGGAGGGCCAGCTCTGGGGCCAACGTCCTGACTTTC. Encoded protein: CASSQTSGRASSGANVLTF.

V and J are TRBV18 and TRBJ2-5; no definite D call. V was clipped by 3 bases and J by 5 bases, with 7 bases between them. This CDR3 has 12 amino acids. Germline assignment: CDR1 KGHSH and CDR2 LQKENI. CDR3 nucleotides: TGTGCCAGCTCACCGGCGGTGGAGACCCAGTACTTC. It codes for CASSPAVETQYF.

This clone was observed a few times. This chain uses TRBV19 with TRBJ2-2, with 8 bases matching TRBD1. The CDR3 loop spans 16 amino acids. J gave up 8 bases and V 6 bases, and 14 bases lay outside the gene matches. Germline V gene sequence: CDR1 LNHDA, CDR2 SQIVND (reference sequence). CDR3: CASSTGTGWNRGELFF. The CDR3 DNA is TGTGCCAGTAGCACCGGGACAGGCTGGAACAGAGGGGAGCTGTTTTTT.

The V and J genes are TRBV4-2 and TRBJ2-7; 9 bases map to TRBD2. With 0 bases clipped from V and 1 base from J, the junction kept 7 bases outside the gene matches. CDR3 length equals 17 residues. CDR1 LGHNA and CDR2 YNFKEQ come from the germline V gene. CDR3 amino acids: CASSQEWAGGPSYEQYF. The CDR3 DNA follows: TGTGCCAGCAGCCAAGAATGGGCGGGAGGGCCGTCCTACGAGCAGTACTTC.

The chain employs TRBV10-3 and TRBJ2-1, with TRBD1 matching over 10 bases. CDR3 size: 15 residues. Germline-derived CDR1 and CDR2 are ENHRY and SYGVKD. V dropped 3 bases and J dropped 7; count of bases not matched to a gene: 6. The chain's CDR3 is CAISDRDRGTNEQFF. In nucleotides, the CDR3 is TGTGCCATCAGTGACCGGGACAGGGGTACTAATGAGCAGTTCTTC.